The text below deals with one T cell receptor (beta chain). This specimen comes from a study of shared clonotypes between healthy human individuals. Sequenced by immunoSEQ multiplex PCR; TCRdb stores in-frame clones only, minus some. This repertoire shows 2 million to 2.5 million clones, 85% to 95% found once; its top ten account for more than 0.1%. CDR1 and CDR2 (germline): KGHSH, LQKENI. The CDR3 covers 15 residues. Deletions cut 3 bases from V and 0 bases from J, with 9 bases between. The material sequenced was naive CD4+ T cells sorted from blood. Subset described: CD45RA+ positively selected. The TCR sequence derives from a young man in good health. The chain carries TRBV18 and TRBJ2-1; D is unresolved. This chain's CDR3 is CASSPPKSSYNEQFF. DNA for the CDR3: TGTGCCAGCTCACCCCCCAAGAGCTCCTACAATGAGCAGTTCTTC.